The present entry profiles one TCR beta chain with its context. Its matching antigen is unknown. The CDR3 sequence is 13 residues long. Per germline, CDR1 SEHNR and CDR2 FQNEAQ (reference sequence). Trimming shortened V by 3 bases and J by 4 bases, and 8 bases separated the two germline ends. This specimen belongs to a study of regulatory and conventional T cells in RAG deficiency. The study, taken as a whole, reports: In Omenn syndrome, sorted "Tregs" may be peripherally activated cells. Compared with controls, unique Treg TCR beta sequences dropped around 90-fold in Omenn syndrome and CID/AS. Shorter CDR3s in all patient subsets; >85% Treg-Tconv overlap in Omenn.

Genomic DNA came from blood regulatory T cells gated CD4+ CD25-high CD127-low. Only in-frame clones appear in the TCRdb table, and some are missing; sequencing was by immunoSEQ multiplex PCR. The data hold 7,000 to 10,000 clones, with approximately 93% observed a single time. The same data also contributed to another study, on regulatory T cells. That work adds: The PCR used 52 TRBV and 13 TRBJ primers. In patients, unique TRB V-J pairs were restricted and V/J usage skewed, especially in Tregs.

The chain has TRBV7-9 and TRBJ2-3; D perhaps matches TRBD2 (5 bases). Sequenced: CD127- CD25+ CD4+ Tregs sorted from blood. The sequence came from a human donor in good health. The CDR3 protein is CASSLTGADTQYF. CDR3 nucleotide sequence: TGTGCCAGCAGCTTGACCGGGGCAGATACGCAGTATTTT.